This T cell receptor (beta chain) was captured by sequencing in a study of T cell responses to AZD1222 COVID-19 vaccine. Using immunoSEQ multiplex PCR, the repertoire was profiled, and TCRdb retains in-frame clones only, with some absent. The sample lists about 150,000 clones; around nine tenths were seen once. Germline trimming cut 6 bases from V and 0 bases from J; bases unmatched to any gene: 10. The CDR3 covers 18 residues. Germline CDR1 reads LNHDA; CDR2 reads SQIVND (reference sequence). The TCR sequence derives from an adult in good health. The sequencing here drew on peripheral blood, taken on day 0 of AZD1222 vaccination. This chain links TRBV19 with TRBJ2-1; TRBD2 matches 11 bases. The CDR3, as DNA: TGTGCCAGTAGCCCGGGACTAGCGGATTTCAGCTCCTACAATGAGCAGTTCTTC. It yields the protein CASSPGLADFSSYNEQFF.